The 30 T cell receptor beta chains reported below all come from one sample, sequenced in a study of CXCR3-negative and CXCR3-positive naive CD8 T cells. UMI-labeled TRB cDNA libraries were prepared by 5' RACE. TCRdb re-called the 5' RACE reads, yielding one record per CDR3 amino acid sequence without DNA. Across under 55,000 distinct CDR3 sequences, the top ten clones capture approximately 12% of the sample. The source material was memory CD8+ T cells from blood. These receptors all come from a human donor in good health. Some clones in this sample may be carry-over from other donors' samples.

J is TRBJ2-1 and V is TRBV28. The CDR3 totals 14 residues. CDR1 and CDR2 from the germline V gene are MDHEN and SYDVKM. CDR3 region: CASSQVYLYDEQFF.

This rearrangement joins TRBV29-1 to TRBJ1-1. Looked up from germline, CDR1 is SQVTM and CDR2 is ANQGSEA. The CDR3 covers 15 residues. The chain's CDR3 is CSADSGVYMNTEAFF.

The rearrangement joins TRBV7-2 to TRBJ2-7; the TCRdb call, TRBD2, lacks DNA for checking. Germline assignment: CDR1 SGHTA and CDR2 FQGNSA. CDR3 size: 17 residues. The CDR3 sequence is CASSVLAGGYSSYEQYF.

The V and J genes are TRBV5-1 and TRBJ2-7. This CDR3 is 13 amino acids long. Per germline, CDR1 SGHRS and CDR2 YFSETQ. The CDR3 spells CASSLDGPYEQYF.

The chain employs TRBV5-5 and TRBJ2-2. The germline gives CDR1 SGHKS, CDR2 YYEKEE (reference sequence). The CDR3 length is 12 residues. The CDR3 loop is CASSPLYGELFF.

The chain uses TRBV7-9 and TRBJ2-3; without DNA, the TCRdb call of TRBD2 cannot be checked. Germline assignment: CDR1 SEHNR and CDR2 FQNEAQ (reference sequence). The CDR3 covers 18 residues. The CDR3 region is CASSYPPGLAGGPDTQYF. Full variable domain (remainder filled in from reference TRBV7-9 and TRBJ2-3): DTGVSQNPRHKITKRGQNVTFRCDPISEHNRLYWYRQTLGQGPEFLTYFQNEAQLEKSRLLSDRFSAERPKGSFSTLEIQRTEQGDSAMYLCASSYPPGLAGGPDTQYFGPGTRLTVL.

The chain is built from TRBV12-3 or TRBV12-4 and TRBJ2-7; the D call of TRBD1 rests on TCRdb alone, since no DNA is present to check it. CDR3 length: 14 residues. CDR3: CASSPSGTGPEQYF.

The gene calls are TRBV6-5 and TRBJ1-5. CDR3 size: 14 residues. The germline gives CDR1 MNHEY, CDR2 SVGAGI. The CDR3 protein is CASSYSGWGQPQHF.

This chain connects TRBV6-2 or TRBV6-3 to TRBJ2-5; TCRdb returns TRBD2, unconfirmable since there is no DNA. Looked up from germline, CDR1 is MNHEY and CDR2 is SVGEGT. This CDR3 is built from 15 residues. CDR3 loop: CASSPGTSGAVTQYF.

The V and J genes are TRBV20-1 and TRBJ2-1; TCRdb lists TRBD2, though no DNA is available to test this call. CDR3 length: 16 amino acids. CDR1 and CDR2 (germline): DFQATT, SNEGSKA (reference sequence). CDR3 in amino acids: CSARDGREGDYNEQFF.

The rearrangement links TRBV29-1 to TRBJ2-1; TCRdb picks TRBD1, but there is no DNA to check that call. CDR3 length: 12 amino acids. Germline CDR1 and CDR2: SQVTM and ANQGSEA. The CDR3 here is CSASGDDYEQFF.

The genes are TRBV5-1 and TRBJ2-7. CDR3 length: 15 residues. Germline V gene sequence: CDR1 SGHRS, CDR2 YFSETQ. The CDR3 here is CASSLDSISSYEQYF.

The chain carries TRBV6-5 and TRBJ2-7; the TCRdb D gene call, TRBD2, has no DNA to confirm it. CDR1 MNHEY and CDR2 SVGAGI come from the germline V gene. The CDR3 has 15 amino acids. The CDR3 reads CASSYSQGPAYEQYF.

The V and J genes are TRBV7-6 and TRBJ1-2. The CDR3 is made up of 16 amino acids. CDR1 SGHVS and CDR2 FNYEAQ come from the germline V gene. The CDR3 protein is CASSLGVGGSEALTNF.

CDR3 protein: CARASGNDEQFF. The chain is built from TRBV7-9 and TRBJ2-1. Per the germline V gene, CDR1 is SEHNR and CDR2 is FQNEAQ (reference sequence). CDR3 length: 12 amino acids.

The chain uses TRBV7-9 and TRBJ2-1; no DNA is available, so the TRBD2 call from TCRdb remains unchecked. The CDR3 consists of 15 residues. Germline V CDR1 and CDR2: SEHNR, FQNEAQ (reference sequence). The CDR3 is CASSSTTSGYNEQFF.

This chain connects TRBV7-3 to TRBJ2-7; TCRdb reports TRBD2, a call that lacks DNA to check it against. CDR3 length equals 14 residues. Germline-derived CDR1 and CDR2 are SGHTA and FQGTGA. CDR3 loop: CASSARPIPYEQYF.

This rearrangement joins TRBV19 to TRBJ2-4. Per germline, CDR1 LNHDA and CDR2 SQIVND (reference sequence). The CDR3 runs to 18 residues. The chain's CDR3 is CASSAALRTEEAKNIQYF.

The chain has TRBV20-1 and TRBJ2-3; TCRdb's assignment of TRBD2 cannot be checked, as there is no DNA. This CDR3 comprises 11 residues. Germline values: CDR1 DFQATT, CDR2 SNEGSKA (reference sequence). Here the CDR3 reads CSASYGTRKYF.

This chain joins TRBV14 and TRBJ2-7; absent DNA, TCRdb's TRBD2 call cannot be checked. The V gene's germline CDR1 is SGHDN and CDR2 FVKESK. The CDR3 runs 16 residues. The chain's CDR3 is CASSQDSGTATYEQYF.

The V gene is TRBV7-2, the J gene TRBJ2-1. The CDR3 has 11 amino acids. Per germline, CDR1 SGHTA and CDR2 FQGNSA. The chain's CDR3 is CASSLAAVRIF.

The rearrangement links TRBV19 to TRBJ2-6. Germline values: CDR1 LNHDA, CDR2 SQIVND (reference sequence). The CDR3 totals 14 residues. CDR3 protein: CASSTRSGANVLTF.

The CDR3 here is CASSYLGADEQYF. V is TRBV6-6 and J is TRBJ2-7; no DNA is available, so the TRBD1 call from TCRdb remains unchecked. Germline assignment: CDR1 MNHNY and CDR2 SVGAGI (reference sequence). The CDR3 length is 13 residues.

This clonotype ranks as medium-sized in terms of frequency. The chain links TRBV20-1 to TRBJ2-7; as DNA is missing, the TRBD1 call by TCRdb cannot be tested. The CDR3 length is 15 residues. Per germline, CDR1 DFQATT and CDR2 SNEGSKA (reference sequence). The CDR3 loop reads CSARESEGTAYEQYF.

This chain joins TRBV4-3 and TRBJ2-2. CDR3 size: 17 residues. The germline V gene has CDR1 LGHNA and CDR2 YSLEER. CDR3 sequence reads: CASSQGLGGVGTGELFF.

The chain uses TRBV5-6 and TRBJ2-1; TCRdb's assignment of TRBD2 cannot be checked, as there is no DNA. This CDR3 spans 14 amino acids. Germline values: CDR1 SGHDT, CDR2 YYEEEE. CDR3 region: CASSLGRAIWEQFF.

V is TRBV4-3 and J is TRBJ2-1. CDR1 is LGHNA, CDR2 YSLEER, per germline. The CDR3 consists of 13 residues. The CDR3 sequence is CASSQDSENEQFF.

The V and J genes are TRBV14 and TRBJ2-3; TCRdb returns TRBD1, unconfirmable since there is no DNA. This CDR3 comprises 13 residues. CDR1 and CDR2 (germline): SGHDN, FVKESK. CDR3 region: CASRRQGMDTQYF. The variable domain in full, with the rest retrieved from reference TRBV14 and TRBJ2-3, is EAGVTQFPSHSVIEKGQTVTLRCDPISGHDNLYWYRRVMGKEIKFLLHFVKESKQDESGMPNNRFLAERTGGTYSTLKVQPAELEDSGVYFCASRRQGMDTQYFGPGTRLTVL.

The chain recombines TRBV21-1 with TRBJ2-1. TRBV21-1 is marked as a pseudogene. This CDR3 region has 11 residues. CDR3: CASSKVAEQFF.

V gene TRBV20-1 combines with J gene TRBJ2-5; without DNA, the TCRdb call of TRBD1 cannot be checked. The CDR3 is 14 amino acids. The V gene's germline CDR1 is DFQATT and CDR2 SNEGSKA (reference sequence). The CDR3 here is CSARDGRGQETQYF.